This TCR beta chain was documented in a study of T cell responses to AZD1222 COVID-19 vaccine. General study results and limits: Seropositive status at baseline applied to only five to seven AZD1222 recipients.

Concerning this clone itself: Antigen unknown.

Data came from immunoSEQ multiplex PCR; TCRdb stores just in-frame clones and leaves some out. This sample yields more than 65,000 clones, of which roughly 85% are seen a single time; approximately 25% belongs to the top ten. Source: peripheral blood, taken 28 days after the second AZD1222 dose. This TCR was sampled from an adult who received the AZD1222 COVID-19 vaccine.

The CDR3 nucleotides read TGCGCCAGCAGCCTTGGACAGGAGGCACGGAACACTGAAGCTTTCTTT. It translates to CASSLGQEARNTEAFF. The rearrangement uses TRBV5-1 and TRBJ1-1; TRBD1 aligns across 7 bases. Germline loops: CDR1 SGHRS, CDR2 YFSETQ. This CDR3 has 16 amino acids. The ends lost 4 bases at V and 1 base at J; junction bases unmatched: 10.